The entry below describes one T cell receptor (beta chain). The clone's antigen remains unknown. Nothing much larger sits one base from this clone, and base qualities are not available. The data were obtained in a study of T cell changes during pregnancy in multiple sclerosis (dated by TCRdb to between 2017 and 2020). As for the study more broadly: The study looked at changes in the T cell repertoire across pregnancy in women with multiple sclerosis.

From the cysteine through the phenylalanine, the CDR3 covers 12 amino acids. The CDR3 DNA has 36 bases and is translated from base 1. Trimming removed 4 bases from V and 9 bases from J, leaving 10 bases between the germline ends. The germline V gene (reference sequence) gives CDR1 as MNHEY and CDR2 as SMNVEV. Receptor amplification or capture employed the immunoSEQ multiplex PCR assay. TCRdb retrieved this table from immuneACCESS and kept in-frame rearrangements only. Not all clones are present; in checked studies, unresolved V genes account for under half, and no reason is known for the remainder. The sample data list about 58,000 clones, and about 89% of these were observed just once. 0.4% to 0.5% of the sample is in the top ten clones.

The chain couples TRBV27 to TRBJ2-1; no D gene can be assigned with confidence. This material consisted of CD4+ T cells from peripheral blood mononuclear cells, taken after pregnancy. The receptor comes from a female donor in good health, enrolled as a control in a pregnancy study. The DNA sequence reads TGTGCCAGCAGTTATATTGGCGGTGAGCAGTTCTTC. Translated, it reads CASSYIGGEQFF.